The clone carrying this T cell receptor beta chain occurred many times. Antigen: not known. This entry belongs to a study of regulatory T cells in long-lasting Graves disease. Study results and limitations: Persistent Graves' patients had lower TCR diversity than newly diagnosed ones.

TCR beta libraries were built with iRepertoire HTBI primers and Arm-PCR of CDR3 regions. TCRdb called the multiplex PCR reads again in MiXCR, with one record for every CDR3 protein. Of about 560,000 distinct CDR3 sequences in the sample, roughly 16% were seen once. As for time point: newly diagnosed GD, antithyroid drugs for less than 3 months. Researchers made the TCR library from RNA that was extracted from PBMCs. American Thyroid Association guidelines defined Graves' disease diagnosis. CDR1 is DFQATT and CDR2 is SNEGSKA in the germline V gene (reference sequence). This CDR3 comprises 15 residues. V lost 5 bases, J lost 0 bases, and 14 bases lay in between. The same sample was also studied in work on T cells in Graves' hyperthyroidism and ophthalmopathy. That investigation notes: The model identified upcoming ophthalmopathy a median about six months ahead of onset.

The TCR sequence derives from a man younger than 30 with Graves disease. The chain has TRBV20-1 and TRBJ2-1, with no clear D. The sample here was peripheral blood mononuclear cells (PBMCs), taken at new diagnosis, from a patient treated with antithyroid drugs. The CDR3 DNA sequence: TGCAGTGCTGGCCTCAGAAACCCCTCCTACAATGAGCAGTTCTTC. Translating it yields CSAGLRNPSYNEQFF.